The 31 T cell receptor beta chains given below trace back to one sample, sequenced in a study of T cells expressing NK-cell markers. TCRdb processed the 5' RACE reads again and assigns one entry to each CDR3 protein, with no DNA. This listing includes 400,000 to 550,000 distinct CDR3 sequences. The sequencing input was blood T cells: a sorted CD56 or NKG2C T cell subset, CD4+ or CD8+ T cells, or bulk PBMC T cells (not recorded which). The origin of the receptors is a woman aged 18 to 75 in good health.

V usage is TRBV6-2 or TRBV6-3 and J usage is TRBJ1-1. The CDR3 runs to 11 residues. CDR1 and CDR2 from the germline V gene are MNHEY and SVGEGT. CDR3 residues: CASRDNTEAFF.

The chain recombines TRBV20-1 with TRBJ2-1; TCRdb's D gene call, TRBD2, goes unchecked for lack of DNA. CDR1 DFQATT and CDR2 SNEGSKA come from the germline V gene (reference sequence). This CDR3 region has 17 residues. The CDR3: CSARDSKGGLAYNEQFF.

This sequence joins TRBV12-3 or TRBV12-4 and TRBJ2-5; the TCRdb call, TRBD2, lacks DNA for checking. The CDR3 consists of 18 residues. The CDR3 spells CASSPGGLAGGPGETQYF.

The CDR3 spells CASSSPRRNRQETQYF. This chain uses TRBV12-3 or TRBV12-4 with TRBJ2-5; absent DNA, TCRdb's TRBD1 call cannot be checked. CDR3 length equals 16 residues.

This chain uses TRBV7-2 with TRBJ1-1; TCRdb names TRBD1, which stays unverified in the absence of DNA. The CDR3 covers 16 residues. Germline V gene sequence: CDR1 SGHTA, CDR2 FQGNSA. The CDR3 reads CASSLKGDGLRAEAFF.

This chain joins TRBV12-3 or TRBV12-4 and TRBJ1-5; TCRdb outputs TRBD1, but without DNA this stays unchecked. There are 12 residues in the CDR3. CDR3 sequence reads: CASRGDTQPQHF.

The chain recombines TRBV12-3 or TRBV12-4 with TRBJ2-3; TCRdb designates TRBD1, a call that cannot be tested without DNA. The CDR3 totals 13 residues. The CDR3 sequence: CASGRDRVDTQYF.

The chain has TRBV6-1 and TRBJ2-3; no DNA is available, so the TRBD1 call from TCRdb remains unchecked. CDR1 MNHNS and CDR2 SASEGT come from the germline V gene. CDR3 length: 14 residues. The CDR3: CASSKGGPTDTQYF.

V usage is TRBV12-3 or TRBV12-4 and J usage is TRBJ2-5. CDR3 length equals 14 residues. CDR3: CASSFTGYQETQYF.

The rearrangement joins TRBV12-3 or TRBV12-4 to TRBJ2-3. The CDR3 loop spans 15 amino acids. The CDR3 protein is CASTPVVGMADTQYF.

This sequence joins TRBV19 and TRBJ1-1; lacking DNA, the TRBD1 call made by TCRdb goes unchecked. The CDR3 contains 15 residues. Germline values: CDR1 LNHDA, CDR2 SQIVND (reference sequence). The CDR3 loop is CASTTLTGGAGEAFF.

This chain links TRBV14 with TRBJ2-7; TCRdb names TRBD2, which stays unverified in the absence of DNA. The CDR3 sequence is 15 residues long. Germline V gene data show CDR1 as SGHDN and CDR2 as FVKESK. The CDR3 is CASSQGAASVYEQYF.

This chain joins TRBV4-2 and TRBJ2-2. CDR1 is LGHNA and CDR2 is YNFKEQ in the germline V gene. CDR3 length: 15 amino acids. CDR3 protein: CASSQVQGAGGELFF.

J is TRBJ2-1 and V is TRBV5-5; TCRdb gives TRBD1 as the D gene, but with no DNA this cannot be confirmed. The CDR3 loop spans 16 amino acids. Germline assignment: CDR1 SGHKS and CDR2 YYEKEE (reference sequence). The CDR3 is CASSLRQGDSYNEQFF.

The chain joins TRBV5-6 to TRBJ1-2; lacking DNA, the TRBD1 call made by TCRdb goes unchecked. Germline V CDR1 and CDR2: SGHDT, YYEEEE. The CDR3 has 14 amino acids. CDR3 sequence reads: CASSSRQLPYGYTF.

The genes are TRBV5-1 and TRBJ2-3; no DNA is available, so the TRBD2 call from TCRdb remains unchecked. The CDR3 has 15 amino acids. The germline V gene has CDR1 SGHRS and CDR2 YFSETQ. CDR3: CASSLTSGGADTQYF.

The chain recombines TRBV7-8 with TRBJ1-1; TCRdb reports TRBD1, a call that lacks DNA to check it against. Per germline, CDR1 SGHVS and CDR2 FQNEAQ. CDR3 size: 14 residues. Here the CDR3 reads CASSLYQGFTEAFF.

The V gene is TRBV5-4, the J gene TRBJ2-3; TCRdb's assignment of TRBD1 cannot be checked, as there is no DNA. Germline-derived CDR1 and CDR2 are SGHNT and YYREEE (reference sequence). The CDR3 sequence is 16 residues long. CDR3 region: CASSLGQGTDTDTQYF.

This sequence joins TRBV7-3 and TRBJ2-5. The CDR3 loop spans 14 amino acids. Germline values: CDR1 SGHTA, CDR2 FQGTGA. CDR3 protein: CASSLTSMGETQYF.

V gene TRBV20-1 combines with J gene TRBJ2-7; absent DNA, TCRdb's TRBD2 call cannot be checked. The length of the CDR3 is 13 residues. CDR1 is DFQATT, CDR2 SNEGSKA, per germline (reference sequence). CDR3 sequence: CSAGGGGSYEQYF.

The chain is built from TRBV18 and TRBJ2-3; no DNA is available, so the TRBD1 call from TCRdb remains unchecked. The CDR3 spans 14 residues. Germline V CDR1 and CDR2: KGHSH, LQKENI. CDR3 sequence reads: CASSPVTATDTQYF.

This chain links TRBV6-2 or TRBV6-3 with TRBJ1-1; as DNA is missing, the TRBD1 call by TCRdb cannot be tested. Per the germline V gene, CDR1 is MNHEY and CDR2 is SVGEGT. The CDR3 covers 13 residues. The CDR3 reads CASTDRANTEAFF.

This chain uses TRBV7-9 with TRBJ2-1; TCRdb calls TRBD2, which cannot be checked without DNA. This CDR3 is built from 17 residues. Germline CDR1 and CDR2: SEHNR and FQNEAQ (reference sequence). CDR3 sequence reads: CASSSLGTSGSYNEQFF.

The chain combines TRBV27 with TRBJ1-5; no DNA is available, so the TRBD1 call from TCRdb remains unchecked. Germline CDR1 MNHEY, CDR2 SMNVEV (reference sequence). CDR3 length: 14 amino acids. CDR3 amino acids: CASSLYLGDQPQHF.

This rearrangement joins TRBV16 to TRBJ1-5; TCRdb gives TRBD1 as the D gene, but with no DNA this cannot be confirmed. Per the germline V gene, CDR1 is KGHSY and CDR2 is FQNENV. The CDR3 covers 15 residues. CDR3 in amino acids: CASSQSGGSNQPQHF.

This rearrangement joins TRBV5-1 to TRBJ1-2; with no DNA, the TCRdb D assignment of TRBD1 cannot be verified. Germline V gene lookup returns CDR1 SGHRS and CDR2 YFSETQ. The CDR3 has 15 residues. CDR3 amino acids: CASSLWDTYVYGYTF. Supplemented by reference TRBV5-1 and TRBJ1-2, the full variable domain reads KAGVTQTPRYLIKTRGQQVTLSCSPISGHRSVSWYQQTPGQGLQFLFEYFSETQRNKGNFPGRFSGRQFSNSRSEMNVSTLELGDSALYLCASSLWDTYVYGYTFGSGTRLTVV.

V usage is TRBV7-6 and J usage is TRBJ2-7; TCRdb picks TRBD2, but there is no DNA to check that call. The V gene's germline CDR1 is SGHVS and CDR2 FNYEAQ. The CDR3 totals 13 residues. The chain's CDR3 is CASSNRDFNEQYF.

The chain combines TRBV20-1 with TRBJ2-3; TCRdb picks TRBD1, but there is no DNA to check that call. Germline CDR1 DFQATT, CDR2 SNEGSKA (reference sequence). The CDR3 runs 12 residues. The chain's CDR3 is CSALDWGLGQYF.

CDR3 region: CASSSRTGRVTEAFF. This chain uses TRBV12-3 or TRBV12-4 with TRBJ1-1; TCRdb names TRBD1, which stays unverified in the absence of DNA. The CDR3 has 15 residues.

The CDR3 sequence is CATGEWERDPGNQPQHF. V and J are TRBV10-3 and TRBJ1-5; TCRdb picks TRBD1, but there is no DNA to check that call. Per the germline V gene, CDR1 is ENHRY and CDR2 is SYGVKD. The CDR3 has 17 residues.

V gene TRBV7-2 combines with J gene TRBJ2-7; TCRdb lists TRBD1, though no DNA is available to test this call. The CDR3 runs 14 residues. Germline assignment: CDR1 SGHTA and CDR2 FQGNSA. This chain's CDR3 is CASSLNGVPGEQYF.